This T cell receptor beta chain originates from a study of cytomegalovirus exposure and HLA in healthy donors. With 60 Vbeta and 13 Jbeta primers, the PCR was carried out. The table came from immunoSEQ multiplex PCR; TCRdb's copy has only in-frame clones and leaves some out. Among more than 200,000 clones listed, roughly 80% were seen once. Germline loops: CDR1 ENHRY, CDR2 SYGVKD. The CDR3 runs to 13 residues. Trimming took 6 bases from V and 4 from J, leaving 12 bases between them. The sequenced sample was PBMCs. The gene calls are TRBV10-3 and TRBJ1-1; D not resolved. The clonotype originates from a girl aged 2 to 9 in good health and CMV-seronegative. The chain's CDR3 is CAIRTGSGTEAFF. The CDR3 coding sequence is TGTGCCATCAGAACCGGGTCCGGCACTGAAGCTTTCTTT.